This T cell receptor beta chain was sequenced for a study of blood T cell repertoires in COVID-19. Study-wide context: The origin of the acute and convalescent COVID-19 samples was the United States, Italy and Spain.

Original handling: Counts of nucleated cells, estimated from reference gene primer amplification, were obtained. TCRdb's table, derived via immunoSEQ multiplex PCR, lists solely in-frame clones and lacks some. Clone size and V and J calls were adopted from that table, with D and trimming inferred from the DNA. The sample holds 150,000 to 200,000 clones, 75% to 80% seen once. V lost 4 bases and J lost 0, with 14 bases in between. Germline V lookup: CDR1 SGHRS, CDR2 YFSETQ. This CDR3 spans 16 amino acids. This clone was recorded once. This sequence was found in a woman aged 70 to 79 with acute or convalescent COVID-19. The rearrangement joins TRBV5-1 to TRBJ2-1; D uncertain. Sequencing was performed on peripheral blood. The CDR3 protein is CASSAAAASSYNEQFF. Written as DNA, the CDR3 is TGCGCCAGCAGCGCGGCAGCCGCGAGCTCCTACAATGAGCAGTTCTTC. The variable domain in full, completed from reference TRBV5-1 and TRBJ2-1, reads KAGVTQTPRYLIKTRGQQVTLSCSPISGHRSVSWYQQTPGQGLQFLFEYFSETQRNKGNFPGRFSGRQFSNSRSEMNVSTLELGDSALYLCASSAAAASSYNEQFFGPGTRLTVL.